The clone carrying this TCR beta chain came up a few times. Its antigen is still unknown. Primers included in the PCR were 60 Vbeta and 13 Jbeta primers. This table comes from immunoSEQ multiplex PCR, and its TCRdb copy is limited to in-frame clones, with some not included. The data show under 200,000 clones, with 70% to 90% seen just once and 9.3% held by the top ten. This specimen belongs to a study of cytomegalovirus exposure and HLA in healthy donors. General study results and limits: Specific recognition of CMV antigens was confirmed in vitro for a few chains (all CMV-associated). DRB1 showed the most TCR associations and HLA-C the fewest in a later analysis, as rates varied by HLA locus. TCR beta chain V- and J-gene trimming was linked, in a later analysis, to a missense variant in DCLRE1C.

V was pared by 6 bases and J by 4 bases, with 10 bases between. CDR1 is SNHLY, CDR2 FYNNEI, per germline. This CDR3 is 12 amino acids long. The chain links TRBV2 to TRBJ2-7; tentative D call: TRBD2 (6 bases). The TCR was taken from a man aged 18 to 29 in good health and CMV-seropositive. The source material was PBMCs. The chain's CDR3 is CASSGGTYEQYF. The DNA of the CDR3 is TGTGCCAGCAGCGGAGGGACTTACGAGCAGTACTTC.